This TCR beta chain is from a study of radiotherapy plus CTLA-4 blockade in lung cancer. Overall study results and limits: Reportedly, early blood T cell clone dynamics best predicted response, with interferon-beta.

TCRdb's table, derived via immunoSEQ multiplex PCR, lists solely in-frame clones and lacks some. The data show 60,000 to 65,000 clones, 60% to 85% seen once. The CDR3 totals 20 residues. Germline assignment: CDR1 MGHRA and CDR2 YSYEKL. With 4 bases clipped from V and 3 bases from J, the junction kept 21 bases outside the gene matches. In regard to this clone: Its antigen remains unknown.

The TCR was taken from a human donor with non-small cell lung cancer who had a complete response to radiotherapy plus ipilimumab. Source: peripheral blood, taken from a patient treated with radiotherapy plus ipilimumab. This rearrangement joins TRBV4-1 to TRBJ2-1; the match to TRBD2 covers 7 bases. CDR3 DNA: TGCGCCAGCAGCCGAGGGAGGGGCGATCCGATGTGGGGGGACTACAATGAGCAGTTCTTC. It codes for CASSRGRGDPMWGDYNEQFF.